The 20 T cell receptor beta chains presented below share a single source sample, sequenced in a study of CXCR3-negative and CXCR3-positive naive CD8 T cells. No antigen has been identified for these receptors. General observations from the study: In CXCR3-positive naive cells, the TRB CDR3s were more hydrophobic than in CXCR3-negative naive cells.

Via 5' RACE with UMI labels, TRB cDNA libraries were prepared. TCRdb reanalyzed the 5' RACE reads, giving one entry per CDR3 protein sequence and no DNA. The sample totals under 110,000 distinct CDR3 sequences. The sequenced sample was naive CXCR3+ CD8+ T cells from blood. Stated subset: CD45RO-CCR7+CD27+CD95- naive CD8+ T cells expressing CXCR3 (TNR3+). These receptors originate from a human donor in good health. Some clones in this sample may be carry-over from other donors' samples.

The rearrangement joins TRBV12-3 or TRBV12-4 to TRBJ1-1. CDR3 size: 14 residues. The CDR3 region is CASKRHDRNTEAFF.

This rearrangement joins TRBV5-1 to TRBJ2-3; TCRdb gives TRBD1 as the D gene, but with no DNA this cannot be confirmed. CDR3 length: 16 amino acids. The germline V gene encodes CDR1 SGHRS and CDR2 YFSETQ. CDR3 in amino acids: CASSSNSGTPEDTQYF.

The gene calls are TRBV29-1 and TRBJ2-5; TCRdb calls TRBD1, which cannot be checked without DNA. CDR3 size: 14 residues. CDR1 and CDR2 from the germline V gene are SQVTM and ANQGSEA. The CDR3: CSVEDSIGGETQYF.

V is TRBV12-3 or TRBV12-4 and J is TRBJ2-1; the TCRdb D gene call, TRBD2, has no DNA to confirm it. The CDR3 loop spans 18 amino acids. CDR3 in amino acids: CASRPGLAGGPRYNEQFF.

The rearrangement uses TRBV14 and TRBJ2-7. The CDR3 is 15 amino acids. The germline CDR1 and CDR2 sequences are SGHDN and FVKESK. The chain's CDR3 is CASSQDWNEAYEQYF.

The V gene is TRBV29-1, the J gene TRBJ2-7; the TCRdb D gene call, TRBD1, has no DNA to confirm it. Per germline, CDR1 SQVTM and CDR2 ANQGSEA. The CDR3 runs to 13 residues. The CDR3 loop is CSCTGIGSYEQYF.

This chain links TRBV9 with TRBJ1-2; TCRdb indicates TRBD1, and absent DNA this call remains unverified. CDR1 and CDR2 from the germline V gene are SGDLS and YYNGEE. The CDR3 is 16 amino acids. The CDR3: CASSLTGGSLNYGYTF. The entire variable domain, with the rest obtained from reference TRBV9 and TRBJ1-2, is as follows: DSGVTQTPKHLITATGQRVTLRCSPRSGDLSVYWYQQSLDQGLQFLIQYYNGEERAKGNILERFSAQQFPDLHSELNLSSLELGDSALYFCASSLTGGSLNYGYTFGSGTRLTVV.

This chain links TRBV6-6 with TRBJ2-2; the TCRdb call, TRBD1, lacks DNA for checking. This CDR3 region has 15 residues. CDR1 is MNHNY and CDR2 is SVGAGI in the germline V gene (reference sequence). The CDR3 region is CATQVQQENTGELFF.

The chain carries TRBV20-1 and TRBJ1-1. This CDR3 region has 12 residues. Germline-derived CDR1 and CDR2 are DFQATT and SNEGSKA (reference sequence). CDR3: CSGEGLNTEAFF.

The gene calls are TRBV12-3 or TRBV12-4 and TRBJ2-4; TCRdb's assignment of TRBD1 cannot be checked, as there is no DNA. This CDR3 comprises 14 residues. CDR3 in amino acids: CASSLPDSKNIQYF.

The CDR3 reads CASGPSVNLPQHF. J is TRBJ1-5 and V is TRBV12-5. Looked up from germline, CDR1 is LGHNT and CDR2 is FRNRAP. This CDR3 has 13 residues.

The V and J genes are TRBV28 and TRBJ2-7; the D call from TCRdb, TRBD1, cannot be confirmed without DNA. Germline assignment: CDR1 MDHEN and CDR2 SYDVKM. This CDR3 contains 12 residues. CDR3 protein: CGSAQGGYEQYF.

The rearrangement uses TRBV28 and TRBJ2-3; checking the TCRdb D call of TRBD2 is not possible without DNA. The germline CDR1 and CDR2 sequences are MDHEN and SYDVKM. There are 21 residues in the CDR3. The CDR3 spells CASSPVHRGLAGYAPLDTQYF.

The V call is TRBV7-9, the J call TRBJ1-1. CDR1 is SEHNR, CDR2 FQNEAQ, per germline (reference sequence). The CDR3 has 14 residues. The CDR3 loop reads CASDRRTSDTEAFF.

V usage is TRBV10-3 and J usage is TRBJ2-6; TCRdb designates TRBD2, a call that cannot be tested without DNA. CDR3 length: 19 amino acids. CDR1 is ENHRY and CDR2 is SYGVKD in the germline V gene. CDR3 amino acids: CAISDLGGRASSGANVLTF.

V is TRBV29-1 and J is TRBJ1-2. The CDR3 sequence is 12 residues long. Germline V gives CDR1 SQVTM, CDR2 ANQGSEA. The CDR3 spells CSALLRDYGYTF.

The chain uses TRBV14 and TRBJ1-1. CDR1 is SGHDN, CDR2 FVKESK, per germline. The CDR3 is 14 amino acids. CDR3 residues: CASSQDLGRAEAFF.

V is TRBV6-1 and J is TRBJ1-1; absent DNA, TCRdb's TRBD1 call cannot be checked. Looked up from germline, CDR1 is MNHNS and CDR2 is SASEGT. CDR3 length: 15 residues. The chain's CDR3 is CASSLSQGSGTEAFF.

The rearrangement uses TRBV29-1 and TRBJ2-2; TCRdb designates TRBD1, a call that cannot be tested without DNA. The CDR3 is made up of 14 amino acids. Looked up from germline, CDR1 is SQVTM and CDR2 is ANQGSEA. CDR3 in amino acids: CSVEAEGTTGELFF.

The rearrangement joins TRBV6-6 to TRBJ2-3; TCRdb's D call, TRBD1, is unchecked because there is no DNA. The V gene's germline CDR1 is MNHNY and CDR2 SVGAGI (reference sequence). The CDR3 runs to 16 residues. CDR3: CASRARPGTSTDTQYF.